The rows below give T cell receptor beta chains drawn from one sample of a study of blood T cell repertoires in COVID-19. Libraries were prepared by immunoSEQ multiplex PCR; TCRdb keeps only in-frame clonotypes and omits some of them. The table records approximately 150,000 clones, around 84% of them present only once. The source material was peripheral blood. The source is a man aged 25 to 40 with COVID-19, enrolled during active disease. Each CDR3 is given with its conserved first and last residue. The D gene is left open where the match is weak. Size tells how often a clone was seen (once, few, many) or the class of an expanded clone, and some rows leave it out.

TRBV9	TRBD1	TRBJ1-2	.	TGTGCCAGCAGCGGGGGGACAGGAGCCAACTATGGCTACACCTTC	CASSGGTGANYGYTF
TRBV18	.	TRBJ1-1	.	TGTGCCAGCTCACCAACAGGGCAAACTGAAGCTTTCTTT	CASSPTGQTEAFF
TRBV9	.	TRBJ2-6	.	TGTGCCAGCAGCGGACGCGACCCATCAGAGGTGAGGATCCCCCTGACTTTC	CASSGRDPSEVRIPLTF
TRBV12-5	TRBD2	TRBJ2-1	.	TGTGCTAGTGGTACGGGACTAGCGGGAGGACCGGCCAATGAGCAGTTCTTC	CASGTGLAGGPANEQFF
TRBV9	.	TRBJ1-1	.	TGTGCCAGCAGCGTAGATGGTAGGACAATGAACACTGAAGCTTTCTTT	CASSVDGRTMNTEAFF
TRBV27	TRBD2	TRBJ2-3	.	TGTGCCAGCACTACCCAGGGAGGGAGAAGCACAGATACGCAGTATTTT	CASTTQGGRSTDTQYF
TRBV10-1	TRBD2	TRBJ2-6	.	TGCGCCAGCAGTGGGGGAGGGTCCGGGGCCAACGTCCTGACTTTC	CASSGGGSGANVLTF
TRBV7-7	TRBD2	TRBJ2-5	.	TGTGCTAGCAGCAAGGGGACTAGCAGGCCGGGGACCCAGTACTTC	CASSKGTSRPGTQYF
TRBV15	TRBD1	TRBJ1-2	.	TGTGCCACCAGCCGCGGAGGGGGCCTTAACTATGGCTACACCTTC	CATSRGGGLNYGYTF
TRBV27	.	TRBJ2-6	.	TGTGCCAGCACCACTGACAGCTCTGGGGCCAACGTCCTGACTTTC	CASTTDSSGANVLTF
TRBV19	.	TRBJ1-5	.	TGTGCCAGTAGTATTTCCAGGGTCGATCAGCCCCAGCATTTT	CASSISRVDQPQHF
TRBV5-6	TRBD1	TRBJ2-7	.	TGTGCCAGCAGCTTAAACAGGGGGACGGTTTCCTACGAGCAGTACTTC	CASSLNRGTVSYEQYF
TRBV9	TRBD2	TRBJ2-5	.	TGTGCCAGCAGTAAGCGGGAACGAGAGACCCAGTACTTC	CASSKRERETQYF
TRBV10-2	.	TRBJ1-5	.	TGCGCCACCACGGGAGGGGACAATCAGCCCCAGCATTTT	CATTGGDNQPQHF
TRBV27	.	TRBJ1-5	.	TGTGCCAGCAGTTTTACGGGAGGCAATCAGCCCCAGCATTTT	CASSFTGGNQPQHF
TRBV2	.	TRBJ1-6	.	TGTGCCAGCAGTGAAACGCTAAGTTCACCCCTCCACTTT	CASSETLSSPLHF
TRBV6-5	.	TRBJ2-2	.	TGTGCCAGCACCCGCACCGGGGAGCTGTTTTTT	CASTRTGELFF
TRBV11-2	TRBD2	TRBJ2-5	.	TGTGCCAGCAGCTTAGGCGGGAGCCAGTACTTC	CASSLGGSQYF
TRBV10-1	.	TRBJ2-3	.	TGCGCCAGCCGTGCTGATCAGGGTGCAGATACGCAGTATTTT	CASRADQGADTQYF
TRBV4-2	.	TRBJ2-3	.	TGTGGTAAGGATCGGACAGACGACACAGATACGCAGTATTTT	CGKDRTDDTDTQYF
TRBV5-1	.	TRBJ2-6	.	TGCGCCAGCAGCTCCACAGGGAGCTCTGGGGCCAACGTCCTGACTTTC	CASSSTGSSGANVLTF
TRBV5-5	TRBD1	TRBJ2-3	.	TGTGCCAGCAGCTTGGAGGGACAGAGCACAGATACGCAGTATTTT	CASSLEGQSTDTQYF
TRBV28	TRBD1	TRBJ1-2	once	TGTGCCAGCAGTTTAGCACAGGGGGCAATGTATGGCTACACCTTC	CASSLAQGAMYGYTF
TRBV2	TRBD2	TRBJ2-5	.	TGTGCCAGCAGTACACCGCACACCGGGACTAGCGGGCACTACCAAGAGACCCAGTACTTC	CASSTPHTGTSGHYQETQYF
TRBV13	TRBD1	TRBJ1-2	.	TGTGCCAGCAGCCCCTGGGACAGGGGGCTCCAATGGTATGGCTACACCTTC	CASSPWDRGLQWYGYTF
TRBV5-8	TRBD2	TRBJ2-1	.	TGTGCCAGCAGCTTGGGCCTAGCGGGCTCTAGGGATGAGCAGTTCTTC	CASSLGLAGSRDEQFF
TRBV4-3	TRBD2	TRBJ2-1	.	TGCGCCAGCAGCCAAGATATAACTAGCGGCTACAATGAGCAGTTCTTC	CASSQDITSGYNEQFF
TRBV28	.	TRBJ1-5	.	TGTGCCAGCAGTTTACAGGGTCCGAATCAGCCCCAGCATTTT	CASSLQGPNQPQHF
TRBV10-3	TRBD1	TRBJ2-7	.	TGTGCCATCAGTGCCGGGGACAGGGGGGCCTACGAGCAGTACTTC	CAISAGDRGAYEQYF